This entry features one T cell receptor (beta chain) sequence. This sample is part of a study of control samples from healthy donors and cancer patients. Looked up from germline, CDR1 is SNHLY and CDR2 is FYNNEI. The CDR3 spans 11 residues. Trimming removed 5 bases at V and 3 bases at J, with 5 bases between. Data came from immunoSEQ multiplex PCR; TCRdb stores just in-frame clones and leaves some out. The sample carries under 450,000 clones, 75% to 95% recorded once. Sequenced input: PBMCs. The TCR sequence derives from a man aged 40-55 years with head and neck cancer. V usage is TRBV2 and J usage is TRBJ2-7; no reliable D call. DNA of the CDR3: TGTGCCAGCAGTTTTAGCTACGAGCAGTACTTC. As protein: CASSFSYEQYF.